The 32 T cell receptor beta chains below all came from one sample that was sequenced in a study of T cells in localized non-small cell lung cancer. The data were produced by immunoSEQ multiplex PCR, yet TCRdb's version contains in-frame clones alone and is incomplete. The profile shows more than 3,000 clones, around 25% of them singletons. The sample consisted of normal lung tissue next to the tumor, taken before any cancer treatment. The receptors stem from a man aged 35-69 years with stage III squamous cell lung carcinoma.

CDR3 sequence: CASSAPGTHNTEAFF. As DNA, the CDR3 is TGTGCCAGCAGCGCTCCCGGGACTCACAACACTGAAGCTTTCTTT. V and J are TRBV11-3 and TRBJ1-1; a weak D match, TRBD1 (5 bases). V was cut by 5 bases and J by 2 bases, with 15 bases left in between. The CDR3 length is 15 residues. CDR1 is SGHNT and CDR2 is YENEEA in the germline V gene. The full variable domain, completed using reference TRBV11-3 and TRBJ1-1, is EAGVVQSPRYKIIEKKQPVAFWCNPISGHNTLYWYLQNLGQGPELLIRYENEEAVDDSQLPKDRFSAERLKGVDSTLKIQPAELGDSAVYLCASSAPGTHNTEAFFGQGTRLTVV.

This chain's CDR3 is CASSLQRGSSTDTQYF. CDR3 nucleotide sequence: TGTGCCAGTAGTCTGCAGCGGGGGTCTAGCACAGATACGCAGTATTTT. This sequence joins TRBV19 and TRBJ2-3; 8 bases match TRBD2. Germline CDR1 and CDR2: LNHDA and SQIVND (reference sequence). The CDR3 loop spans 16 amino acids. V lost 5 bases and J lost 0; bases outside the gene matches: 7.

In this sample, this clone turned up many times. V gene TRBV11-3 combines with J gene TRBJ2-1; D might be TRBD2 (5 bases). Trimming took 3 bases from V and 6 from J, leaving 12 bases between them. Germline lookup yields CDR1 SGHNT and CDR2 YENEEA. The CDR3 is made up of 14 amino acids. CDR3 in amino acids: CASSFRGKLNEQFF. The CDR3 bases are TGTGCCAGCAGCTTCCGAGGGAAACTCAATGAGCAGTTCTTC.

This clone was observed a few times. The CDR3 here is CASSYSKGEAFF. The CDR3 DNA is TGTGCCAGCAGTTACTCGAAAGGTGAAGCTTTCTTT. The rearrangement joins TRBV6-8 to TRBJ1-1, with no clear D. The V and J ends lost 0 bases and 7 bases respectively, with 6 bases between them. The CDR3 length is 12 residues. Germline V gives CDR1 MNHGY, CDR2 SAAAGT.

The chain joins TRBV29-1 to TRBJ1-1, with D possibly being TRBD1 (6 bases). CDR3 size: 14 residues. Germline lookup yields CDR1 SQVTM and CDR2 ANQGSEA. Trimming shortened V by 4 bases and J by 1 base, and 13 bases separated the two germline ends. The CDR3 region has the DNA TGCAGCGTTGGGGGGGCTGGAAGGAACACTGAAGCTTTCTTT. Translation gives CSVGGAGRNTEAFF.

The CDR3 loop is CASSIAKEGAALFF. CDR3 nucleotides: TGTGCCAGTAGTATAGCTAAGGAGGGTGCGGCGCTGTTTTTT. The rearrangement links TRBV19 to TRBJ2-2, with D maybe TRBD2 (6 bases). The CDR3 sequence is 14 residues long. V lost 1 base and J 13 bases, leaving 16 bases between the germline ends. Germline CDR1 LNHDA, CDR2 SQIVND (reference sequence).

J is TRBJ2-1 and V is TRBV19; 7 nucleotides align to TRBD1. Germline assignment: CDR1 LNHDA and CDR2 SQIVND (reference sequence). CDR3 length: 15 residues. V gave up 6 bases and J gave up 5 bases; unmatched junction bases: 10. This chain's CDR3 is CASSRQGSVNNEQFF. In DNA form, the CDR3 reads TGTGCCAGTAGCCGACAGGGCTCCGTTAACAATGAGCAGTTCTTC.

This chain connects TRBV19 to TRBJ1-5, with a tentative D call TRBD1 (6 bases). Trimming shortened V by 4 bases and J by 3 bases, and 7 bases separated the two germline ends. The CDR3 totals 13 residues. The germline CDR1 and CDR2 sequences are LNHDA and SQIVND (reference sequence). The CDR3: CASSTGVNQPQHF. The CDR3 DNA follows: TGTGCCAGTAGTACAGGGGTCAATCAGCCCCAGCATTTT.

The V gene is TRBV18, the J gene TRBJ1-1, with D possibly being TRBD1 (6 bases). The CDR3 has 14 residues. Trimming left V 3 bases short and J 4 bases short, with 12 bases between. Germline values: CDR1 KGHSH, CDR2 LQKENI. Here the CDR3 reads CASSPYRVVTEAFF. CDR3 coding DNA: TGTGCCAGCTCACCTTACAGGGTTGTCACTGAAGCTTTCTTT.

V and J are TRBV6-8 and TRBJ2-1; 7 bases fit TRBD2. This CDR3 is built from 15 residues. After removal of 5 bases from V and 8 bases from J, the junction contained 12 bases not matched to a gene. Germline V gives CDR1 MNHGY, CDR2 SAAAGT. The CDR3 region has the DNA TGTGCCAGCAGTGATCCCCGGGGGAGGGTGGATGAGCAGTTCTTC. Protein: CASSDPRGRVDEQFF.

V gene TRBV19 combines with J gene TRBJ1-5, with TRBD1 as a possible D gene (5 bases). The CDR3 contains 15 residues. Looked up from germline, CDR1 is LNHDA and CDR2 is SQIVND (reference sequence). V was cut by 7 bases and J by 2 bases, with 15 bases left in between. CDR3 loop: CASTGDGWGNQPQHF. The CDR3, as DNA: TGTGCCAGTACTGGGGACGGATGGGGCAATCAGCCCCAGCATTTT. The whole variable domain, filled in from reference TRBV19 and TRBJ1-5, reads DGGITQSPKYLFRKEGQNVTLSCEQNLNHDAMYWYRQDPGQGLRLIYYSQIVNDFQKGDIAEGYSVSREKKESFPLTVTSAQKNPTAFYLCASTGDGWGNQPQHFGDGTRLSIL.

The chain uses TRBV10-2 and TRBJ2-7, with TRBD2 matching 8 bases. CDR3 length: 16 residues. V was pared by 3 bases and J by 0 bases, with 7 bases of the junction left unmatched. The germline V gene encodes CDR1 WSHSY and CDR2 SAAADI. CDR3: CASSDPSAGGSYEQYF. The CDR3 DNA reads TGCGCCAGCAGTGACCCCAGCGCGGGGGGCTCCTACGAGCAGTACTTC.

This clone was detected a few times. V and J are TRBV11-3 and TRBJ2-7; the match to TRBD2 covers 11 bases. CDR1 is SGHNT, CDR2 YENEEA, per germline. The V gene end was trimmed by 5 bases and the J gene end by 6 bases; junction bases not matched to a gene: 6. This CDR3 has 14 amino acids. The CDR3 nucleotides are TGTGCCAGCAGCCCAGAGGGACTAGCGGTCGAGCAGTACGTC. It translates to CASSPEGLAVEQYV.

The sample holds a few counts of this clone. The genes are TRBV6-8 and TRBJ1-6, with D uncertain. Trimming took 8 bases from V and 4 from J, leaving 9 bases between them. The CDR3 spans 13 residues. Per germline, CDR1 MNHGY and CDR2 SAAAGT. The CDR3 loop reads CASGQSYNSPLHF. The CDR3 coding sequence is TGTGCCAGCGGTCAGAGTTATAATTCACCCCTCCACTTT.

Relative to its sample, this clone is medium-sized. The chain uses TRBV9 and TRBJ2-2; TRBD2 might be the D (5 bases). Germline loops: CDR1 SGDLS, CDR2 YYNGEE. CDR3 length: 20 amino acids. Trimming stripped 2 bases from V and 0 bases from J, with 23 bases between. CDR3 coding DNA: TGTGCCAGCAGCGTCAGAGTCGGAGGAGTTGCTCCCGCGAACACCGGGGAGCTGTTTTTT. This translates into CASSVRVGGVAPANTGELFF.

This clone counts as medium-sized. This rearrangement joins TRBV6-8 to TRBJ1-4; tentative D call: TRBD1 (6 bases). Per germline, CDR1 MNHGY and CDR2 SAAAGT. The length of the CDR3 is 16 residues. V lost 10 bases and J 8 bases, leaving 26 bases between the germline ends. Written as DNA, the CDR3 is TGTGCCATCAGGGACCCCTCGGGGGGCATCGGGGAAAAACTGTTTTTT. Protein sequence: CAIRDPSGGIGEKLFF.

This clone was found a few times. The CDR3 region is CASSSPGYEQYV. The CDR3 DNA sequence: TGTGCCAGCAGCTCTCCGGGATACGAGCAGTACGTC. The chain uses TRBV28 and TRBJ2-7; D possibly corresponds to TRBD2 (5 bases). The ends were cut back, 6 bases at V and 4 bases at J, with 10 bases in the middle. Germline loops: CDR1 MDHEN, CDR2 SYDVKM. CDR3 length: 12 residues.

This chain uses TRBV19 with TRBJ2-2, with D perhaps TRBD1 or TRBD2 (5 bases each). Between the trimmed V and J ends, which lost 3 bases and 8 bases, there was a span of 13 bases. Per the germline V gene, CDR1 is LNHDA and CDR2 is SQIVND (reference sequence). This CDR3 spans 14 amino acids. The CDR3, as DNA: TGTGCCAGTAGTATGCCAGGGAGACAGGGGGAGCTGTTTTTT. It is translated as CASSMPGRQGELFF.

This clone occurred a few times. The CDR3 sequence: CASSLVAGGSRNEQFF. CDR3 nucleotides: TGTGCCAGCAGCTTAGTAGCGGGGGGTTCACGCAATGAGCAGTTCTTC. The rearrangement links TRBV11-3 to TRBJ2-1, with 10 bases aligning to TRBD2. Trimming at V came to 1 base and at J to 6 bases, leaving 6 bases not matched to a gene. The CDR3 consists of 16 residues. Germline loops: CDR1 SGHNT, CDR2 YENEEA.

This clone is large by share. V gene TRBV6-8 combines with J gene TRBJ2-3, with TRBD2 matching over 8 bases. Germline-derived CDR1 and CDR2 are MNHGY and SAAAGT. The CDR3 length is 15 residues. The J segment lost 10 bases and the V segment lost 2 bases, leaving 11 bases of the junction unmatched. The CDR3 sequence is CASSYGSLRGDAQYF. CDR3 sequence (DNA): TGTGCCAGCAGTTACGGGTCGTTGCGGGGGGATGCGCAGTATTTT.

In this sample, this clone turned up a few times. DNA of the CDR3: TGTGCCAGCAGACCCCTCGGGGAGACCCAGTACTTC. Amino acid sequence: CASRPLGETQYF. J is TRBJ2-5 and V is TRBV6-8; D uncertain. Trimming left V 6 bases short and J 5 bases short, with 10 bases between. Germline V gene lookup returns CDR1 MNHGY and CDR2 SAAAGT. The CDR3 consists of 12 residues.

This chain connects TRBV28 to TRBJ1-5, with TRBD1 as a possible D gene (6 bases). V lost 3 bases, J lost 2 bases, and 14 bases lay in between. From germline, CDR1 is MDHEN and CDR2 SYDVKM. The CDR3 is 16 amino acids. CDR3 sequence: CASSFSAKGGNQPQHF. The CDR3 DNA is TGTGCCAGCAGTTTCTCCGCGAAGGGGGGCAATCAGCCCCAGCATTTT.

This clone rates as medium-sized. The rearrangement uses TRBV11-3 and TRBJ2-1, with D possibly being TRBD1 or TRBD2 (5 bases each). This CDR3 has 16 residues. Trimming left V 3 bases short and J 6 bases short, with 18 bases between. CDR1 SGHNT and CDR2 YENEEA come from the germline V gene. CDR3 protein: CASSLEDTRAGNEQFF. The DNA of the CDR3 is TGTGCCAGCAGCTTGGAGGACACCCGGGCCGGCAATGAGCAGTTCTTC.

The chain has TRBV5-1 and TRBJ2-5; TRBD2 aligns across 8 bases. This CDR3 is 16 amino acids long. Germline CDR1 is SGHRS and CDR2 is YFSETQ. V was clipped by 0 bases and J by 2 bases; unmatched bases: 6. The CDR3 is CASSLVTGGEQETQYF. CDR3 DNA: TGCGCCAGCAGCTTGGTTACGGGGGGGGAACAAGAGACCCAGTACTTC.

This clone was detected only a few times. This sequence joins TRBV6-8 and TRBJ1-4; D is perhaps TRBD1 (5 bases). The V end lost 0 bases, the J end lost 4 bases, and 9 bases lay between the germline ends. CDR1 is MNHGY, CDR2 SAAAGT, per germline. The CDR3 sequence is 15 residues long. Here the CDR3 reads CASSYSAGSNEKLFF. As DNA, the CDR3 is TGTGCCAGCAGTTACTCGGCAGGGAGTAATGAAAAACTGTTTTTT.

This clone showed up just a few times. The chain joins TRBV4-1 to TRBJ1-1; TRBD1 is a possible D gene (5 bases). Deletions cut 5 bases from V and 0 bases from J, with 13 bases between. Looked up from germline, CDR1 is MGHRA and CDR2 is YSYEKL. CDR3 length equals 15 residues. CDR3 region: CASSGMGPLNTEAFF. As DNA, the CDR3 is TGCGCCAGCAGCGGAATGGGACCGTTGAACACTGAAGCTTTCTTT.

This clone showed up just a few times. One end of the junction fails to match germline, which may point to a read error. This chain connects TRBV11-3 to TRBJ2-2; 7 bases line up with TRBD2. CDR3 length: 15 residues. Germline CDR1 SGHNT, CDR2 YENEEA. The CDR3 reads CASSERGVNTGELFF. In DNA, the CDR3 is TGTGCTAGCAGCGAACGGGGGGTGAACACCGGGGAGCTGTTTTTT.

The chain uses TRBV18 and TRBJ2-3, with D perhaps TRBD1 or TRBD2 (6 bases each). The V gene lost 2 bases and the J gene lost 3 bases, with 15 bases spanning the gap. CDR1 and CDR2 from the germline V gene are KGHSH and LQKENI. This CDR3 spans 16 amino acids. CDR3 sequence: CASSPGLGGGTDTQYF. In nucleotides, the CDR3 is TGTGCCAGCTCACCAGGATTGGGGGGCGGTACAGATACGCAGTATTTT.

V is TRBV19 and J is TRBJ2-1; TRBD1 might be the D (7 bases). Trimming took 6 bases from V and 4 from J, leaving 13 bases between them. Germline V gene data show CDR1 as LNHDA and CDR2 as SQIVND (reference sequence). The CDR3 has 14 amino acids. The CDR3 nucleotides read TGTGCCAGTAGAGCCCAGGGGGGTTACAATGAGCAGTTCTTC. Translation gives CASRAQGGYNEQFF.

This chain joins TRBV18 and TRBJ2-5; 8 bases are a match to TRBD1. The CDR3 has 13 residues. From germline, CDR1 is KGHSH and CDR2 LQKENI. V was clipped by 3 bases and J by 5 bases; unmatched bases: 2. CDR3 sequence reads: CASSPGQGETQYF. The CDR3 coding sequence is TGTGCCAGCTCACCCGGACAGGGCGAGACCCAGTACTTC. The variable domain in full, with the rest retrieved from reference TRBV18 and TRBJ2-5, is NAGVMQNPRHLVRRRGQEARLRCSPMKGHSHVYWYRQLPEEGLKFMVYLQKENIIDESGMPKERFSAEFPKEGPSILRIQQVVRGDSAAYFCASSPGQGETQYFGPGTRLLVL.

This clone was detected only a few times. The J gene is TRBJ2-2, the V gene TRBV11-3; D is possibly TRBD1 (6 bases). The CDR3 runs to 17 residues. CDR1 SGHNT and CDR2 YENEEA come from the germline V gene. Trimming removed 5 bases at V and 1 base at J, with 17 bases between. CDR3 sequence (DNA): TGTGCCAGCAGCGGTTTTCCGGGACACTTGAACACCGGGGAGCTGTTTTTT. It encodes CASSGFPGHLNTGELFF.

This clone was seen ten or more times. A read error may account for a junction end that differs from germline. The chain joins TRBV6-8 to TRBJ1-2; possibly TRBD1 for D (6 bases). The CDR3 sequence is 14 residues long. Germline V CDR1 and CDR2: MNHGY, SAAAGT. The CDR3, as DNA: TGTGCCAGCAGCCCAGAAGGACAGTCCCCGTCATCCTTTTTC. Its protein product is CASSPEGQSPSSFF.